Presented here are 6 T cell receptor beta chains from one specimen sequenced in a study of shared clonotypes between healthy human individuals. TCRdb's copy holds only in-frame clones and misses some; the assay was immunoSEQ multiplex PCR. The table has about 2.4 million clones, 90% to 95% seen once. The sample taken for sequencing was naive CD4+ T cells from PBMCs. Subset specified: CD45RA+ positively selected. The receptor source for this set is a man aged 18 to 29 in good health. Some clones in this sample may be carry-over from other donors' samples.

Worth noting for this clone: Other nucleotide sequences in the sample specify the same CDR3. V and J are TRBV7-9 and TRBJ2-7; D possibly corresponds to TRBD2 (7 bases). V was shortened by 3 bases and J by 3 bases, with 9 bases between the two germline ends. In germline, CDR1 is SEHNR, CDR2 FQNEAQ (reference sequence). CDR3 length: 13 residues. CDR3 region: CASSLGGLYEQYF. In nucleotides, the CDR3 is TGTGCCAGCAGCTTGGGGGGGCTCTACGAGCAGTACTTC.

The chain is built from TRBV10-3 and TRBJ2-7, with 9 bases matching TRBD1. V shed 7 bases, J shed 6 bases, and the junction held 7 bases outside the gene matches. The CDR3 covers 13 residues. Germline assignment: CDR1 ENHRY and CDR2 SYGVKD. The CDR3: CAINSDRGLEQYF. The CDR3 region has the DNA TGTGCCATCAACTCGGACAGGGGCCTCGAGCAGTACTTC.

The chain is built from TRBV19 and TRBJ2-2, with D uncertain. V shed 7 bases and J shed 3 bases, with 12 bases lying between them. CDR3 size: 14 residues. Germline V gene data show CDR1 as LNHDA and CDR2 as SQIVND (reference sequence). The CDR3 region is CASTQLPHTGELFF. In DNA, the CDR3 is TGTGCCAGTACCCAGCTACCCCACACCGGGGAGCTGTTTTTT.

The CDR3 sequence: CASSYYREVNEQFF. As DNA, the CDR3 is TGTGCCAGCAGCTACTACAGGGAAGTCAATGAGCAGTTCTTC. The V and J genes are TRBV2 and TRBJ2-1; maybe TRBD1 (6 bases). The CDR3 totals 14 residues. The V gene's germline CDR1 is SNHLY and CDR2 FYNNEI. The V end was cut by 6 bases, the J end by 6 bases, with 15 bases between.

This chain connects TRBV12-5 to TRBJ2-5, with D possibly TRBD1 on 5 matching bases. V lost 5 bases, J lost 4 bases, and 14 bases lay in between. Germline CDR1 reads LGHNT; CDR2 reads FRNRAP. This CDR3 has 14 residues. The CDR3: CASGPGPTRETQYF. The DNA of the CDR3 is TGTGCTAGTGGTCCAGGGCCCACGCGAGAGACCCAGTACTTC.

This chain's CDR3 is CASSQTGPNTEAFF. DNA of the CDR3: TGCGCCAGCAGCCAAACCGGGCCAAACACTGAAGCTTTCTTT. The chain uses TRBV4-3 and TRBJ1-1; no clear D. V gave up 2 bases and J gave up 2 bases, with 9 bases separating them. The CDR3 runs 14 residues. Germline loops: CDR1 LGHNA, CDR2 YSLEER.